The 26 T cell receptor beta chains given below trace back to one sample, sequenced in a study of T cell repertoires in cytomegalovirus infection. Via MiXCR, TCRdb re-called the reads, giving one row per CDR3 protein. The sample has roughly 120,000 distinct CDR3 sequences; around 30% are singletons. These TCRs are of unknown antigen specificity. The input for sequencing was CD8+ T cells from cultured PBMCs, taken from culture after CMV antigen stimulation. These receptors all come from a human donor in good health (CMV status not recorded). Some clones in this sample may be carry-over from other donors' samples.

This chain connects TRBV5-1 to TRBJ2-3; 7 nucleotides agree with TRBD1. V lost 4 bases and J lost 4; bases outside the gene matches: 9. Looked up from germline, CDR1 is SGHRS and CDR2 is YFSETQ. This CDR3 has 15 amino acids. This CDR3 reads CASSARGQWSDTQYF. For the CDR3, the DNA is TGCGCCAGCAGCGCGAGGGGGCAGTGGTCAGATACGCAGTATTTT.

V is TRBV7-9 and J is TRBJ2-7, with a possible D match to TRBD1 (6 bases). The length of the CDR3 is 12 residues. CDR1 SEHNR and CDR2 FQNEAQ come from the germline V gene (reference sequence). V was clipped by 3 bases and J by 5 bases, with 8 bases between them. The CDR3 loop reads CASSLDRDEQYF. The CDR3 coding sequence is TGTGCCAGCAGCTTGGACAGAGACGAGCAGTACTTC.

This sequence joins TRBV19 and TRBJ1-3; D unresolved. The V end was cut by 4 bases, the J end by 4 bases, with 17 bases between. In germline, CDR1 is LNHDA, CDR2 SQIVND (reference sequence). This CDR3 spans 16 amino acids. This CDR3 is CASSTSTGTVGNTIYF. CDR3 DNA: TGTGCCAGTAGTACGTCGACGGGCACGGTCGGAAACACCATATATTTT.

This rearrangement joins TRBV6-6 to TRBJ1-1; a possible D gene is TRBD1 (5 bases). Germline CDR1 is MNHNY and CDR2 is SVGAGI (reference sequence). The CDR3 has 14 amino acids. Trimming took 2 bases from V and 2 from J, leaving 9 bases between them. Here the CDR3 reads CASSYRGFNTEAFF. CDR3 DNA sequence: TGTGCCAGCAGTTACAGGGGTTTTAACACTGAAGCTTTCTTT.

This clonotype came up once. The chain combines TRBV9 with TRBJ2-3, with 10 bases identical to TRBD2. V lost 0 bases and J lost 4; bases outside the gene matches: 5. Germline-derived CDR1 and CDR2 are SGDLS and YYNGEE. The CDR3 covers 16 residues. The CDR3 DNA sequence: TGTGCCAGCAGCGTAGGGACTAGCGGATCTGCAGATACGCAGTATTTT. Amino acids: CASSVGTSGSADTQYF.

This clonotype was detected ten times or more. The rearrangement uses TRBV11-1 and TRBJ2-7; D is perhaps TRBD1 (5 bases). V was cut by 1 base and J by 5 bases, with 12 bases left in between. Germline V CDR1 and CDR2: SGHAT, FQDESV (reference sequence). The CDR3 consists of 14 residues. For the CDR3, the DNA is TGTGCCAGCAGCTTAGAGGGGCGGTCCCACGAGCAGTACTTC. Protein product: CASSLEGRSHEQYF. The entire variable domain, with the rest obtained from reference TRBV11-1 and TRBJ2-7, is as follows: EAEVAQSPRYKITEKSQAVAFWCDPISGHATLYWYRQILGQGPELLVQFQDESVVDDSQLPKDRFSAERLKGVDSTLKIQPAELGDSAMYLCASSLEGRSHEQYFGPGTRLTVT.

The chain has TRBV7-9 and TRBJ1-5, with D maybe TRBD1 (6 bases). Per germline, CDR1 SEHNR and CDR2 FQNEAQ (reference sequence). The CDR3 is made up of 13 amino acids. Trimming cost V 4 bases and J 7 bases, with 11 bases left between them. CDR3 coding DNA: TGTGCCAGCAGCTCAAGGGGGGACCAGCCCCAGCATTTT. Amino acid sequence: CASSSRGDQPQHF.

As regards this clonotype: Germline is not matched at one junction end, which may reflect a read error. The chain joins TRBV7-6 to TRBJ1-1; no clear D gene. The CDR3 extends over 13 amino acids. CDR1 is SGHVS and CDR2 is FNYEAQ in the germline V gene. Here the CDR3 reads CVSSLGEETEAFF. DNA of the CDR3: TGTGTCAGCAGCTTAGGTGAGGAGACTGAAGCTTTCTTT.

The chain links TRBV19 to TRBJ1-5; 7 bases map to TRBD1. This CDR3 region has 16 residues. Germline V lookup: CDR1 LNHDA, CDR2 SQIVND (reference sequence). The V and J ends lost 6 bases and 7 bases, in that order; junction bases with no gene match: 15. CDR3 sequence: CASRDNRGLAGQPQHF. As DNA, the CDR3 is TGTGCCAGTAGAGACAACAGGGGCCTGGCGGGGCAGCCCCAGCATTTT.

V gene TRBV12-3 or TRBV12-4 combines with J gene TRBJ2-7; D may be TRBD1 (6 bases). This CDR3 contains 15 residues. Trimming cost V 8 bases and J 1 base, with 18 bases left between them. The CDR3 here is CASREGAGASYEQYF. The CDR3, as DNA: TGTGCCAGCCGAGAAGGAGCAGGGGCTTCCTACGAGCAGTACTTC.

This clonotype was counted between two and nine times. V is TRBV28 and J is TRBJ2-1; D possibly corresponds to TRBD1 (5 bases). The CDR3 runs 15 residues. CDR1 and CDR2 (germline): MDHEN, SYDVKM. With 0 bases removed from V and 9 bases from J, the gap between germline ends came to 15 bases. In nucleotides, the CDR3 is TGTGCCAGCAGTTTATGGGAAGGGGTCCTTCGTGAGCAGTTCTTC. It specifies CASSLWEGVLREQFF.

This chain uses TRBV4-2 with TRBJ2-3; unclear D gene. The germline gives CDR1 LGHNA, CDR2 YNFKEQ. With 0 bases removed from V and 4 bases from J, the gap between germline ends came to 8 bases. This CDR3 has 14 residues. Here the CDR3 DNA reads TGTGCCAGCAGCCAAGAGCGTGGTGCAGATACGCAGTATTTT. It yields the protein CASSQERGADTQYF.

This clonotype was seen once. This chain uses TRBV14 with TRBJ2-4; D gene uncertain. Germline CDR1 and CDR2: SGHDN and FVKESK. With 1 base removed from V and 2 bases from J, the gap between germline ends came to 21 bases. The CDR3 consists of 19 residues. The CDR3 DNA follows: TGTGCCAGCAGCCAAGGGGCCGCGCCCACCAAGGATACCAAAAACATTCAGTACTTC. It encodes CASSQGAAPTKDTKNIQYF. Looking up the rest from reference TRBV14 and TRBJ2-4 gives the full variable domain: EAGVTQFPSHSVIEKGQTVTLRCDPISGHDNLYWYRRVMGKEIKFLLHFVKESKQDESGMPNNRFLAERTGGTYSTLKVQPAELEDSGVYFCASSQGAAPTKDTKNIQYFGAGTRLSVL.

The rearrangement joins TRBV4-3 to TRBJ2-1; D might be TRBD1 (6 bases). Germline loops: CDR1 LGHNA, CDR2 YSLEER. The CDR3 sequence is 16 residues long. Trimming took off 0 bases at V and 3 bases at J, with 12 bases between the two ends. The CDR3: CASSQDRAGVYNEQFF. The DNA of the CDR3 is TGCGCCAGCAGCCAAGATCGGGCAGGGGTCTACAATGAGCAGTTCTTC.

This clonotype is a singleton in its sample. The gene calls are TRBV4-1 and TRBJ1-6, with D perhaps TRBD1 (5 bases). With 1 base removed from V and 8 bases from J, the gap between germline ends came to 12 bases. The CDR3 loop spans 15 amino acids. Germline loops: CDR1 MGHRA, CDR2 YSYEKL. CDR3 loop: CASSQVFGGDSPLHF. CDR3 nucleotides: TGCGCCAGCAGCCAAGTCTTTGGAGGGGATTCACCCCTCCACTTT.

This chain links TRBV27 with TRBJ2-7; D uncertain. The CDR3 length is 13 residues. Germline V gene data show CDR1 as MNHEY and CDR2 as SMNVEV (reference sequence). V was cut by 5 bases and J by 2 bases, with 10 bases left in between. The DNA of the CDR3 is TGTGCCAGCAGTATACAGAGTACCTACGAGCAGTACTTC. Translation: CASSIQSTYEQYF.

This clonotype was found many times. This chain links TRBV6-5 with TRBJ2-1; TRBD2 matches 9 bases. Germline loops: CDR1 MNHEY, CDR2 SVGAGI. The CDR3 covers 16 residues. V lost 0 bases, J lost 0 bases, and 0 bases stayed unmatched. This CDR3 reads CASSYSTSGSYNEQFF. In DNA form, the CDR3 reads TGTGCCAGCAGTTACTCGACTAGCGGCTCCTACAATGAGCAGTTCTTC.

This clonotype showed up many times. CDR3 bases: TGTGCCAGCAGCTTATCGGGGGGCTCCTACGAGCAGTACTTC. Translation: CASSLSGGSYEQYF. The chain links TRBV7-2 to TRBJ2-7; TRBD2 agrees at 7 bases. The CDR3 runs 14 residues. V shed 2 bases and J 0 bases; nucleotides not matched to a gene: 1. Germline loops: CDR1 SGHTA, CDR2 FQGNSA.

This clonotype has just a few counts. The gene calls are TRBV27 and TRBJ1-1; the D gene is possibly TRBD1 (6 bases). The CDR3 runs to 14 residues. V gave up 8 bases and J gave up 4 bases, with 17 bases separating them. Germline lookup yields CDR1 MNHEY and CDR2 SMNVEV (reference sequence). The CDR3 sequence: CASRRGGYGTEAFF. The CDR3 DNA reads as TGTGCCAGCCGTAGAGGGGGTTATGGCACTGAAGCTTTCTTT.

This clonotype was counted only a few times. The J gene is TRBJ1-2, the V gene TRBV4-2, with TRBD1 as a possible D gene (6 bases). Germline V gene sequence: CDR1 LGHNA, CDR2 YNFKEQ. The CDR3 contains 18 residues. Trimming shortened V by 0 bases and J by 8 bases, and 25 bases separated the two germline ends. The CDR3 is CASSQDQIGQPLYRGYTF. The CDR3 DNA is TGTGCCAGCAGCCAAGACCAGATAGGACAGCCTCTATATCGCGGCTACACCTTC.

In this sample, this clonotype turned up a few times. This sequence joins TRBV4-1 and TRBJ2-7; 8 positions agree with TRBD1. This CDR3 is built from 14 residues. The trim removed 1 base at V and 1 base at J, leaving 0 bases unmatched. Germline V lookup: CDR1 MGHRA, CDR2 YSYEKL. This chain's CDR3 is CASSQGDRSYEQYF. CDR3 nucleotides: TGCGCCAGCAGCCAAGGGGACAGGTCCTACGAGCAGTACTTC.

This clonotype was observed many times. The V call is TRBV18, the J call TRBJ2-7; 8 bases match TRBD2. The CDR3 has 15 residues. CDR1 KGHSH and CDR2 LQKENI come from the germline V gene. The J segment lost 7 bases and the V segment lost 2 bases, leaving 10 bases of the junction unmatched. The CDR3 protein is CASSPAGGAVDEQYF. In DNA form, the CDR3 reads TGTGCCAGCTCACCAGCCGGGGGGGCTGTGGATGAGCAGTACTTC.

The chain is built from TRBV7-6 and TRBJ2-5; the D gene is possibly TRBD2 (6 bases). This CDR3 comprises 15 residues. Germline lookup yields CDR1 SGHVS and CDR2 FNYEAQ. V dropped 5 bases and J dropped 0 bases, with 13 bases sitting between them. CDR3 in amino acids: CASSLRAGNQETQYF. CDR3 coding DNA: TGTGCCAGCAGCCTAAGGGCGGGGAACCAAGAGACCCAGTACTTC. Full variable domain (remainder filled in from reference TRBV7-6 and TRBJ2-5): GAGVSQSPRYKVTKRGQDVALRCDPISGHVSLYWYRQALGQGPEFLTYFNYEAQQDKSGLPNDRFSAERPEGSISTLTIQRTEQRDSAMYRCASSLRAGNQETQYFGPGTRLLVL.

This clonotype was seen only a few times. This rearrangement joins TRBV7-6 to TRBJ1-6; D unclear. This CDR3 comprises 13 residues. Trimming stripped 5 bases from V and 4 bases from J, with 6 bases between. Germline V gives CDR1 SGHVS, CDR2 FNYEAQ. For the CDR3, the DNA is TGTGCCAGCAGCCCTGCTTATAATTCACCCCTCCACTTT. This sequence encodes CASSPAYNSPLHF.

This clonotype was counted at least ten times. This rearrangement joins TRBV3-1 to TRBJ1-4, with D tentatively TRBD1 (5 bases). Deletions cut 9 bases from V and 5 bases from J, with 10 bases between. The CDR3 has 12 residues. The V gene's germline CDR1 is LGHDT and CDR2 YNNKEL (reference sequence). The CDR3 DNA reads TGTGCCAGTGGGGGGTGGAATGAAAAACTGTTTTTT. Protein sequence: CASGGWNEKLFF.

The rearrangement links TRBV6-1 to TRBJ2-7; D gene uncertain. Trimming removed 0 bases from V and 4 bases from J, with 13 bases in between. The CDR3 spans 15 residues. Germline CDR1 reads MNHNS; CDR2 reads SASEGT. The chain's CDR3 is CASSEALSPNYEQYF. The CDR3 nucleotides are TGTGCCAGCAGTGAAGCGCTTTCACCGAATTACGAGCAGTACTTC.